This T cell receptor beta chain appears in the sequencing data of a study of CD8 T cells in Susac syndrome. Study overall: Patients with Susac syndrome were therapy-naive, on corticosteroids, or on intravenous immunoglobulin alone at the time that blood was drawn.

For this clonotype: The antigen is undetermined.

The germline V gene encodes CDR1 SEHNR and CDR2 FQNEAQ (reference sequence). CDR3 length: 15 residues. V was cut by 2 bases and J by 1 base, with 8 bases left in between. Diagnostic criteria defined recently for definite or probable disease were met by the Susac syndrome patients. The CD8+ and CD4+ T cells were negatively isolated, with the TEMRA cells enriched by FACS. Study-wide results and caveats: Susac syndrome CD4+ T cell repertoires showed no clonal expansion.

The RNA input was roughly 0.45 to 1 ug, and it was reverse transcribed with random hexamers. TCRdb fed the immunoSEQ multiplex PCR reads into MiXCR, producing one record per CDR3 protein. The table lists some 180,000 distinct CDR3 sequences, roughly 94% of them singletons. The sequence was collected from a human donor with Susac syndrome. Material: CD4+ T cells from PBMCs. The chain carries TRBV7-9 and TRBJ2-2; D not resolved. The CDR3 protein is CASSLFRRNTGELFF. The DNA of the CDR3 is TGTGCCAGCAGCTTATTTAGGCGGAACACCGGGGAGCTGTTTTTT.